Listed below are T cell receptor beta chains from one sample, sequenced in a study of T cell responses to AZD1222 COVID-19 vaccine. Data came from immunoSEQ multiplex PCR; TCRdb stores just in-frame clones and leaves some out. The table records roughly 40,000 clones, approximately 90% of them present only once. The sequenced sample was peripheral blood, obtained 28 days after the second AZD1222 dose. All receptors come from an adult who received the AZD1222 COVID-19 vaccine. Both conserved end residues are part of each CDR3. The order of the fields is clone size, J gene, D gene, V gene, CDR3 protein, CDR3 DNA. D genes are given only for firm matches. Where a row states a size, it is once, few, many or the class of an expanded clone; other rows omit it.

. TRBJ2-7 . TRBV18 CASSRDSYEQYF TGTGCCAGCTCGCGGGACTCCTACGAGCAGTACTTC
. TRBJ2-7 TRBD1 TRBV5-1 CASSPGQATAHEQYF TGCGCCAGCAGCCCGGGACAGGCCACGGCACACGAGCAGTACTTC
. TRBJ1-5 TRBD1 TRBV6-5 CASSTRGAGQPQHF TGTGCCAGCAGCACCAGGGGGGCCGGTCAGCCCCAGCATTTT
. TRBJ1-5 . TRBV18 CASSLGGLGNQPQHF TGTGCCAGCTCCTTGGGCGGGCTGGGCAATCAGCCCCAGCATTTT
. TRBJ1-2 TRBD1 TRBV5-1 CASTEQGANYGYTF TGCGCCAGCACCGAACAGGGGGCCAACTATGGCTACACCTTC
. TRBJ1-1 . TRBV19 CASSVGADTEAFF TGTGCCAGTAGTGTGGGGGCAGACACTGAAGCTTTCTTT
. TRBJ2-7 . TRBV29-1 CSVGWGRRYEQYF TGCAGCGTTGGATGGGGGCGCAGGTACGAGCAGTACTTC
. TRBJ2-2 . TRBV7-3 CASSFNTGELFF TGTGCCAGCAGCTTTAACACCGGGGAGCTGTTTTTT
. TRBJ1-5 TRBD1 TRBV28 CASSSGQGVGGSNQPQHF TGTGCCAGCAGCTCCGGACAGGGAGTGGGTGGTAGCAATCAGCCCCAGCATTTT
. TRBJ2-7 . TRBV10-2 CASTLDGIYEQYF TGCGCCAGCACCTTGGACGGAATTTACGAGCAGTACTTC
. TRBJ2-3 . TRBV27 CASSAAAPDTDTQYF TGTGCCAGCAGTGCTGCAGCCCCTGACACAGATACGCAGTATTTT
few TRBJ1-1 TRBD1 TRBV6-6 CASSHRDSNTEAFF TGTGCCAGCAGCCATCGGGACAGCAACACTGAAGCTTTCTTT
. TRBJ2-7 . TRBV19 CASATGTDSTKQYF TGTGCCAGTGCAACCGGGACCGACAGTACGAAGCAGTACTTC
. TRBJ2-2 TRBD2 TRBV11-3 CASSLGGLAGLGELFF TGTGCCAGCAGCTTAGGGGGACTAGCGGGACTCGGGGAGCTGTTTTTT
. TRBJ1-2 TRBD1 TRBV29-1 CSVAGTGLSNYGYTF TGCAGCGTTGCTGGGACAGGGCTTTCTAACTATGGCTACACCTTC
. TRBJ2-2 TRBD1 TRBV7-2 CASSSPDRDGTGELFF TGTGCCAGCAGCTCACCTGACAGGGACGGCACCGGGGAGCTGTTTTTT
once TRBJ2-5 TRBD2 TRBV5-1 CASSQPGLEETQYF TGCGCCAGCAGCCAACCGGGACTAGAGGAGACCCAGTACTTC
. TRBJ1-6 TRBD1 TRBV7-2 CASSWAGTGMNSPLHF TGTGCCAGCAGCTGGGCCGGGACAGGGATGAATTCACCCCTCCACTTT
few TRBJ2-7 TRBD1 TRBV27 CASRRTPGTGGEQYF TGTGCCAGCAGAAGAACCCCCGGGACAGGGGGCGAGCAGTACTTC
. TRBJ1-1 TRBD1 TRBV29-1 CSVVTGKAFF TGCAGCGTAGTGACAGGGAAAGCTTTCTTT
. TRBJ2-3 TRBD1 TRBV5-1 CASSRGQGATDTQYF TGCGCCAGCAGCCGGGGACAGGGGGCCACAGATACGCAGTATTTT
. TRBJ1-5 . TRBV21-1 CASSKGTGRPSKPQHF TGTGCCAGCAGCAAAGGGACAGGGAGGCCATCTAAACCCCAGCATTTT
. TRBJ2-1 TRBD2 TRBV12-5 CASGLESPGGTYNEQFF TGTGCTAGTGGTTTGGAATCCCCGGGGGGGACCTACAATGAGCAGTTCTTC
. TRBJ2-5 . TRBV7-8 CASSLSGTMQETQYF TGTGCCAGCAGCCTATCCGGGACGATGCAAGAGACCCAGTACTTC
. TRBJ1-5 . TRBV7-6 CASSLASTADQPQHF TGTGCCAGCAGCTTAGCGTCCACAGCAGATCAGCCCCAGCATTTT
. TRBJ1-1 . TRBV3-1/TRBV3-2 CASSQEGNPHGAFF TGTGCCAGCAGCCAAGAAGGTAACCCTCATGGAGCTTTCTTT
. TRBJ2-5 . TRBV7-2 CASSPEWGQETQYF TGTGCCAGCAGCCCGGAGTGGGGGCAGGAGACCCAGTACTTC
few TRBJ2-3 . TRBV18 CASSGGNTAGDTQYF TGTGCCAGCTCAGGAGGGAATACCGCAGGAGATACGCAGTATTTT
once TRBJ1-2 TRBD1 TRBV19 CASSVWDRGPSAGYTF TGTGCCAGTAGTGTTTGGGACAGGGGCCCCTCGGCTGGCTACACCTTC
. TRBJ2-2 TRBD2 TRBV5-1 CASSLGTSGGELFF TGCGCCAGCAGCTTAGGGACTAGCGGCGGGGAGCTGTTTTTT
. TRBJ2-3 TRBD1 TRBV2 CASRLLRGTGTDTQYF TGTGCCAGCAGGCTTTTGAGAGGGACAGGCACAGATACGCAGTATTTT
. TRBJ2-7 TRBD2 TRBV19 CASSSGTIYEQYF TGTGCCAGTAGCTCCGGGACTATCTACGAGCAGTACTTC
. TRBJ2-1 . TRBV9 CASSDNNEQFF TGTGCCAGCAGCGACAACAATGAGCAGTTCTTC
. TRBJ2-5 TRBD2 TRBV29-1 CSVSKNPLAGLAETQYF TGCAGCGTCTCCAAAAACCCTCTAGCGGGGCTTGCAGAGACCCAGTACTTC
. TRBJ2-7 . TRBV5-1 CASSLDRTYEQYF TGCGCCAGCAGCTTGGACCGTACCTACGAGCAGTACTTC
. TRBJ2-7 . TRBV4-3 CASSQDRAGSYEQYF TGCGCCAGCAGCCAAGATCGGGCGGGCTCCTACGAGCAGTACTTC
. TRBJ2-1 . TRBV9 CASGQGRQGGVEQFF TGTGCCAGCGGGCAGGGACGACAGGGAGGTGTTGAGCAGTTCTTC